Listed below are T cell receptor beta chains from one sample, sequenced in a study of blood T cells in healthy people across ages. Each CDR3 protein gets one entry after TCRdb re-called the 5' RACE reads with MiXCR. The sample contains about 1 million distinct CDR3 sequences, roughly 45% of which appear only once. The source material was blood. The source is a woman between 55 and 75 years old in good health. The conserved cysteine and the conserved F or W are not part of the CDR3 here. The order of the fields is CDR3 protein, J gene, V gene, clone size. Only part of the rows carry a size: once, few, many, or a class if the clone is expanded.

CDR3: AIGLTDTQY
J: TRBJ2-3
V: TRBV27
size: NA

CDR3: ATSAKGSGGTDTQY
J: TRBJ2-3
V: TRBV24-1
size: NA

CDR3: ASSSGGGRYNEQF
J: TRBJ2-1
V: TRBV7-2
size: NA

CDR3: ASSVGPGQQETQY
J: TRBJ2-5
V: TRBV9
size: NA

CDR3: ASSLTKLAGGLRNEQF
J: TRBJ2-1
V: TRBV7-2
size: NA

CDR3: SASHELAGDYNEQF
J: TRBJ2-1
V: TRBV20-1
size: NA

CDR3: ASSTTGQGLYEQY
J: TRBJ2-7
V: TRBV27
size: NA

CDR3: ASRSPGTVTDTQY
J: TRBJ2-3
V: TRBV7-9
size: NA

CDR3: SASQVTGGPGEQY
J: TRBJ2-7
V: TRBV20-1
size: few

CDR3: ASSAPTGSGGYT
J: TRBJ1-2
V: TRBV6-1
size: few

CDR3: ATSRSLPYEQY
J: TRBJ2-7
V: TRBV15
size: NA

CDR3: ATSRDDLRAQY
J: TRBJ2-3
V: TRBV15
size: NA

CDR3: ASNLPTEILYNEQF
J: TRBJ2-1
V: TRBV25-1
size: NA

CDR3: ASSLRVGDTGPPLETQY
J: TRBJ2-5
V: TRBV12-3/TRBV12-4
size: NA

CDR3: ASSQDVHRGKETQY
J: TRBJ2-5
V: TRBV3-1
size: NA

CDR3: AIRGLYNTDTQY
J: TRBJ2-3
V: TRBV6-2/TRBV6-3
size: few

CDR3: ASSLFFGRSPEETQY
J: TRBJ2-5
V: TRBV5-8
size: once

CDR3: ASSHLAGGTADTQY
J: TRBJ2-3
V: TRBV3-1
size: NA

CDR3: ATSDYPSDTQY
J: TRBJ2-3
V: TRBV24-1
size: NA

CDR3: ASSPIAGGPGGEQF
J: TRBJ2-1
V: TRBV27
size: few

CDR3: SARDDLAGVGGSPYEQY
J: TRBJ2-7
V: TRBV20-1
size: NA

CDR3: ASSSTSGRPNEQF
J: TRBJ2-1
V: TRBV7-9
size: NA

CDR3: ASSKREGIYNEQF
J: TRBJ2-1
V: TRBV7-9
size: NA

CDR3: SADRGYRDEKLF
J: TRBJ1-4
V: TRBV20-1
size: NA

CDR3: ASSGYRDREYAKQY
J: TRBJ2-7
V: TRBV2
size: NA

CDR3: ASSRPQSREAF
J: TRBJ1-1
V: TRBV18
size: few

CDR3: SARRTGLMDEQY
J: TRBJ2-7
V: TRBV20-1
size: few

CDR3: ATSRAEDTQY
J: TRBJ2-3
V: TRBV15
size: NA

CDR3: ASSTSWRGSGYT
J: TRBJ1-2
V: TRBV21-1
size: NA

CDR3: ASTPRGLAVTGELF
J: TRBJ2-2
V: TRBV7-2
size: few

CDR3: ASSPLEGQETQY
J: TRBJ2-5
V: TRBV27
size: NA

CDR3: ASTRRNADRRLIAGVGLDEQF
J: TRBJ2-1
V: TRBV27
size: few

CDR3: SASRGLAGTNEQF
J: TRBJ2-1
V: TRBV20-1
size: NA

CDR3: ASSLMSRLAGEQY
J: TRBJ2-7
V: TRBV13
size: many

CDR3: ASSRSQASEQY
J: TRBJ2-7
V: TRBV18
size: once

CDR3: ATSTRDRGLIGETQY
J: TRBJ2-5
V: TRBV15
size: NA

CDR3: ASSFTLTGELF
J: TRBJ2-2
V: TRBV5-1
size: NA

CDR3: ASRPGTGDEKLF
J: TRBJ1-4
V: TRBV9
size: NA

CDR3: SVAQETQY
J: TRBJ2-5
V: TRBV29-1
size: many

CDR3: ASRYTGGAYNEQY
J: TRBJ2-4
V: TRBV27
size: NA

CDR3: ASSLFRGSSQDTQY
J: TRBJ2-3
V: TRBV11-2
size: NA

CDR3: ASSTTDGTSGGSSYNEQF
J: TRBJ2-1
V: TRBV12-3/TRBV12-4
size: NA

CDR3: SARPYRERLAGTSYEQY
J: TRBJ2-7
V: TRBV20-1
size: few

CDR3: ATSSGTSGWNEQF
J: TRBJ2-1
V: TRBV15
size: few

CDR3: ASSLGSRRNQPQH
J: TRBJ1-5
V: TRBV5-1
size: few

CDR3: AIRPAGGQSY
J: TRBJ2-4
V: TRBV10-3
size: NA